This TCR beta chain was observed in a study of shared clonotypes between healthy human individuals. Study in general: Each donor's CD4 naive and CD4 memory cells filled three plates apiece, CD8 naive two, and CD8 memory one.

Only in-frame clones appear in the TCRdb table, and some are missing; sequencing was by immunoSEQ multiplex PCR. This table holds a few hundred thousand clones, 90% to 97% found once. Study-wide findings and caveats: What naive subsets generally showed was a larger estimated richness than memory subsets showed. Clonotypes shared by all four donors outscored non-shared clonotypes in generation probability. Investigators collected only blood, and repertoires in tissues likely differ.

V was pared by 4 bases and J by 4 bases, with 7 bases between. CDR1 and CDR2 (germline): SGHTA, FQGNSA. The CDR3 loop spans 13 amino acids. As concerns this clone: Its antigen is not known.

The V and J genes are TRBV7-2 and TRBJ1-4; D remains unclear. The sample consisted of memory CD8+ T cells sorted from blood. As to subset: CD45RO+ cells pooled with CCR7-negative TemRA cells. The receptor was derived from a man aged 25 to 40 in good health. CDR3 amino acids: CASSYWVNEKLFF. CDR3 sequence (DNA): TGTGCCAGCAGCTATTGGGTTAATGAAAAACTGTTTTTT.